This TCR beta chain was profiled in a study of blood T cell repertoires in COVID-19. Trimming pared 2 bases from V and 5 bases from J, leaving 13 bases between. Germline V CDR1 and CDR2: KGHSH, LQKENI. The CDR3 contains 14 residues. Measured with immunoSEQ multiplex PCR; TCRdb has only the in-frame clones, and not every one. The table lists roughly 500,000 clones, 88% of them singletons. This rearrangement joins TRBV18 to TRBJ2-7; no definite D call. The sample comprised PBMCs or T cells enriched from blood (not recorded which). The sequence was collected from a woman in her thirties or forties who had recovered from COVID-19. The chain's CDR3 is CASSPVVLGDEQYF. The CDR3, as DNA: TGTGCCAGCTCACCAGTGGTGTTAGGAGACGAGCAGTACTTC.